Sequencing of this T cell receptor beta chain was carried out in a study of blood T cell repertoires in COVID-19. Turning to the study itself: COVID-19 samples, acute and convalescent, were from the United States, Italy and Spain.

Deletions cut 5 bases from V and 0 bases from J, with 13 bases between. Germline V gives CDR1 MNHNY, CDR2 SVGAGI (reference sequence). This CDR3 has 15 amino acids. Measured with immunoSEQ multiplex PCR; TCRdb has only the in-frame clones, and not every one. Of 120,000 or so clones in the sample, around 83% were seen once. The clonotype comes from an older man with active or convalescent COVID-19. This chain connects TRBV6-6 to TRBJ1-1; D is uncertain. Sequenced: peripheral blood. The CDR3 here is CASSLPRVMNTEAFF. The CDR3 bases are TGTGCCAGCAGTCTCCCTCGCGTTATGAACACTGAAGCTTTCTTT.